This T cell receptor (beta chain) is from a study of cytomegalovirus exposure and HLA in healthy donors. The CDR3 length is 18 residues. Looked up from germline, CDR1 is SGHAT and CDR2 is FQNNGV. Only a few counts were recorded for this clone. The primer mix had 60 Vbeta and 13 Jbeta primers. The assay was immunoSEQ multiplex PCR, and TCRdb's table has in-frame clones only and misses some. This table has about 89,000 clones, 86% appearing once. Sequenced: PBMCs. This chain joins TRBV11-2 and TRBJ2-5; 12 nucleotides align to TRBD1. The end of the DNA is better explained by TRBJ2-7, so the J call may be wrong. The clonotype originates from a man aged 25 to 40 in good health and CMV-seropositive. CDR3 DNA sequence: TGTGCCAGCAGCTTAGTCGGGACAGGGGGCACCTTATCCTACGAGCAGTACTTC. It codes for CASSLVGTGGTLSYEQYF.